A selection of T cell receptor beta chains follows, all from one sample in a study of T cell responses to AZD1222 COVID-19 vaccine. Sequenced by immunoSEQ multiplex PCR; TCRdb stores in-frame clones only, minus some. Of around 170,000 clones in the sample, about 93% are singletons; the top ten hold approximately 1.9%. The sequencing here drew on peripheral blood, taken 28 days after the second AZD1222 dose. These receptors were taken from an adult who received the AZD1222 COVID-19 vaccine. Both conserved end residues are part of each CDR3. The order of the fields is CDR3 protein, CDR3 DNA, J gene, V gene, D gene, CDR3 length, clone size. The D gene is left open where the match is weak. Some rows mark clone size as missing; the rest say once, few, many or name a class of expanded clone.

CDR3 protein: CASSLGHSSYNEQFF
CDR3 DNA: TGTGCCAGCAGTTTGGGACATAGCTCCTACAATGAGCAGTTCTTC
J gene: TRBJ2-1
V gene: TRBV6-5
D gene: NA
CDR3 length: 15
clone size: once

CDR3 protein: CASSLAGANTEAFF
CDR3 DNA: TGTGCCAGCAGTTTGGCAGGGGCGAACACTGAAGCTTTCTTT
J gene: TRBJ1-1
V gene: TRBV28
D gene: NA
CDR3 length: 14
clone size: NA

CDR3 protein: CASSYSGQGSQPQHF
CDR3 DNA: TGTGCCAGCAGTTACTCGGGCCAGGGAAGTCAGCCCCAGCATTTT
J gene: TRBJ1-5
V gene: TRBV6-6
D gene: NA
CDR3 length: 15
clone size: NA

CDR3 protein: CASRGLAGGLNEQFF
CDR3 DNA: TGTGCCAGCAGAGGACTAGCGGGAGGGTTGAATGAGCAGTTCTTC
J gene: TRBJ2-1
V gene: TRBV2
D gene: TRBD2
CDR3 length: 15
clone size: NA

CDR3 protein: CASNGGYGYTF
CDR3 DNA: TGTGCCAGCAACGGAGGGTATGGCTACACCTTC
J gene: TRBJ1-2
V gene: TRBV11-1
D gene: NA
CDR3 length: 11
clone size: NA

CDR3 protein: CASREQGFSGNTIYF
CDR3 DNA: TGTGCCAGCAGAGAACAGGGCTTCTCTGGAAACACCATATATTTT
J gene: TRBJ1-3
V gene: TRBV6-1
D gene: NA
CDR3 length: 15
clone size: NA

CDR3 protein: CASSWSTGTFNNEQFF
CDR3 DNA: TGTGCCAGCAGCTGGAGCACCGGGACTTTCAATAATGAGCAGTTCTTC
J gene: TRBJ2-1
V gene: TRBV5-4
D gene: NA
CDR3 length: 16
clone size: NA

CDR3 protein: CATSDREGDTQYF
CDR3 DNA: TGTGCCACCTCGGACAGGGAGGGAGATACGCAGTATTTT
J gene: TRBJ2-3
V gene: TRBV19
D gene: NA
CDR3 length: 13
clone size: NA

CDR3 protein: CASRKGGQGVPGATIYF
CDR3 DNA: TGTGCCAGCAGGAAAGGGGGACAGGGGGTCCCCGGAGCCACCATATATTTT
J gene: TRBJ1-3
V gene: TRBV27
D gene: TRBD1
CDR3 length: 17
clone size: NA

CDR3 protein: CAISSDPNSNQPQHF
CDR3 DNA: TGTGCCATCAGCTCTGACCCGAATAGCAATCAGCCCCAGCATTTT
J gene: TRBJ1-5
V gene: TRBV10-3
D gene: NA
CDR3 length: 15
clone size: NA

CDR3 protein: CTQGADYGYTF
CDR3 DNA: TGCACCCAGGGGGCGGACTATGGCTACACCTTC
J gene: TRBJ1-2
V gene: TRBV10-2
D gene: TRBD1
CDR3 length: 11
clone size: NA

CDR3 protein: CASMTGLAHSRETQYF
CDR3 DNA: TGTGCCAGCATGACGGGACTAGCGCACTCACGGGAGACCCAGTACTTC
J gene: TRBJ2-5
V gene: TRBV3-1/TRBV3-2
D gene: TRBD2
CDR3 length: 16
clone size: NA

CDR3 protein: CASSRGGLDTDTQYF
CDR3 DNA: TGTGCCAGCAGCCGGGGGGGCCTGGACACAGATACGCAGTATTTT
J gene: TRBJ2-3
V gene: TRBV7-3
D gene: TRBD2
CDR3 length: 15
clone size: NA

CDR3 protein: CAIGGRGNTIYF
CDR3 DNA: TGTGCCATCGGCGGGCGGGGAAACACCATATATTTT
J gene: TRBJ1-3
V gene: TRBV19
D gene: NA
CDR3 length: 12
clone size: NA

CDR3 protein: CASSPGRGYLNQPQHF
CDR3 DNA: TGTGCCAGCAGTCCGGGGAGGGGTTACCTCAATCAGCCCCAGCATTTT
J gene: TRBJ1-5
V gene: TRBV5-6
D gene: NA
CDR3 length: 16
clone size: NA

CDR3 protein: CASSPPQGIYGYTF
CDR3 DNA: TGTGCCAGCTCACCACCCCAGGGAATCTATGGCTACACCTTC
J gene: TRBJ1-2
V gene: TRBV18
D gene: NA
CDR3 length: 14
clone size: NA

CDR3 protein: CASSNSVTYNEQFF
CDR3 DNA: TGTGCCAGCAGTAACAGTGTTACCTACAATGAGCAGTTCTTC
J gene: TRBJ2-1
V gene: TRBV28
D gene: NA
CDR3 length: 14
clone size: NA

CDR3 protein: CASSLARGGTGQPQHF
CDR3 DNA: TGTGCCAGCAGCTTGGCCAGGGGCGGGACAGGTCAGCCCCAGCATTTT
J gene: TRBJ1-5
V gene: TRBV5-5
D gene: TRBD1
CDR3 length: 16
clone size: NA

CDR3 protein: CASSLGVGQTYGYTF
CDR3 DNA: TGTGCCAGCAGTTTGGGTGTGGGGCAGACCTATGGCTACACCTTC
J gene: TRBJ1-2
V gene: TRBV28
D gene: NA
CDR3 length: 15
clone size: NA

CDR3 protein: CASYRDSLSYEQYF
CDR3 DNA: TGTGCCAGTTACCGGGACAGCCTTTCCTACGAGCAGTACTTC
J gene: TRBJ2-7
V gene: TRBV2
D gene: TRBD1
CDR3 length: 14
clone size: NA

CDR3 protein: CASRAQPNSPLHF
CDR3 DNA: TGTGCCAGCCGGGCACAGCCTAATTCACCCCTCCACTTT
J gene: TRBJ1-6
V gene: TRBV2
D gene: NA
CDR3 length: 13
clone size: NA

CDR3 protein: CASRLPTPNTGELFF
CDR3 DNA: TGCGCCAGCAGATTACCGACTCCTAACACCGGGGAGCTGTTTTTT
J gene: TRBJ2-2
V gene: TRBV10-1
D gene: NA
CDR3 length: 15
clone size: few

CDR3 protein: CASSERTGGFLAEAFF
CDR3 DNA: TGTGCCAGCAGTGAGAGGACAGGGGGCTTTTTGGCTGAAGCTTTCTTT
J gene: TRBJ1-1
V gene: TRBV2
D gene: TRBD1
CDR3 length: 16
clone size: NA

CDR3 protein: CASSEGIEQFF
CDR3 DNA: TGTGCCAGCAGTGAAGGAATAGAGCAGTTCTTC
J gene: TRBJ2-1
V gene: TRBV2
D gene: NA
CDR3 length: 11
clone size: NA

CDR3 protein: CASSLARTGVNGYTF
CDR3 DNA: TGCGCCAGCAGCTTGGCCCGGACAGGGGTGAATGGCTACACCTTC
J gene: TRBJ1-2
V gene: TRBV5-1
D gene: TRBD1
CDR3 length: 15
clone size: NA

CDR3 protein: CASSLAGGALTEQYF
CDR3 DNA: TGTGCCAGCAGTTTAGCGGGGGGGGCCCTCACCGAGCAGTACTTC
J gene: TRBJ2-7
V gene: TRBV27
D gene: TRBD2
CDR3 length: 15
clone size: NA

CDR3 protein: CASSPRSVLAGGVTDTQYF
CDR3 DNA: TGTGCCAGCAGCCCTCGGTCCGTGCTAGCGGGAGGTGTCACAGATACGCAGTATTTT
J gene: TRBJ2-3
V gene: TRBV7-9
D gene: TRBD2
CDR3 length: 19
clone size: once

CDR3 protein: CASSIAQLNSPLHF
CDR3 DNA: TGTGCCAGTAGTATAGCACAGCTTAATTCACCCCTCCACTTT
J gene: TRBJ1-6
V gene: TRBV19
D gene: NA
CDR3 length: 14
clone size: NA

CDR3 protein: CASSTGRFEAFF
CDR3 DNA: TGTGCCAGCAGCACAGGACGATTTGAAGCTTTCTTT
J gene: TRBJ1-1
V gene: TRBV7-2
D gene: NA
CDR3 length: 12
clone size: NA

CDR3 protein: CASRTDSRSGANVLTF
CDR3 DNA: TGTGCCAGCAGGACAGACAGCCGCTCTGGGGCCAACGTCCTGACTTTC
J gene: TRBJ2-6
V gene: TRBV2
D gene: NA
CDR3 length: 16
clone size: few

CDR3 protein: CASRRRGLYGYTF
CDR3 DNA: TGTGCCAGCAGGAGAAGGGGGCTCTATGGCTACACCTTC
J gene: TRBJ1-2
V gene: TRBV7-3
D gene: TRBD1
CDR3 length: 13
clone size: NA

CDR3 protein: CASSSQGAADTQYF
CDR3 DNA: TGTGCCAGTAGTTCACAGGGGGCAGCAGATACGCAGTATTTT
J gene: TRBJ2-3
V gene: TRBV19
D gene: TRBD1
CDR3 length: 14
clone size: NA

CDR3 protein: CASSQGWGGDEKLFF
CDR3 DNA: TGCGCCAGCAGCCAGGGGTGGGGTGGGGACGAAAAACTGTTTTTT
J gene: TRBJ1-4
V gene: TRBV4-1
D gene: NA
CDR3 length: 15
clone size: NA

CDR3 protein: CASSPGTGGYGYTF
CDR3 DNA: TGTGCCAGCAGCCCGGGGACAGGTGGCTATGGCTACACCTTC
J gene: TRBJ1-2
V gene: TRBV6-5
D gene: TRBD1
CDR3 length: 14
clone size: NA

CDR3 protein: CASSVEFWGETQYF
CDR3 DNA: TGTGCCAGCAGCGTAGAGTTCTGGGGAGAGACCCAGTACTTC
J gene: TRBJ2-5
V gene: TRBV9
D gene: NA
CDR3 length: 14
clone size: NA

CDR3 protein: CASSDAGDYGYTF
CDR3 DNA: TGTGCCAGCAGTGACGCAGGGGACTATGGCTACACCTTC
J gene: TRBJ1-2
V gene: TRBV2
D gene: NA
CDR3 length: 13
clone size: NA

CDR3 protein: CASSFLVGGTQETQYF
CDR3 DNA: TGTGCCAGCAGTTTTCTGGTGGGAGGGACACAAGAGACCCAGTACTTC
J gene: TRBJ2-5
V gene: TRBV27
D gene: NA
CDR3 length: 16
clone size: NA

CDR3 protein: CASSPTQSSGNTIYF
CDR3 DNA: TGTGCCAGCAGTCCGACCCAGAGCTCTGGAAACACCATATATTTT
J gene: TRBJ1-3
V gene: TRBV28
D gene: NA
CDR3 length: 15
clone size: NA

CDR3 protein: CASSPSSNLAGGSHEQYF
CDR3 DNA: TGTGCCAGCAGCCCCTCTTCCAACTTAGCGGGGGGATCCCACGAGCAGTACTTC
J gene: TRBJ2-7
V gene: TRBV5-4
D gene: TRBD2
CDR3 length: 18
clone size: NA

CDR3 protein: CASSQKLAGVTDTQYF
CDR3 DNA: TGTGCCAGCAGCCAGAAACTAGCGGGGGTCACAGATACGCAGTATTTT
J gene: TRBJ2-3
V gene: TRBV9
D gene: TRBD2
CDR3 length: 16
clone size: NA

CDR3 protein: CSVDTAGGPRDTQYF
CDR3 DNA: TGCAGCGTTGATACAGCGGGAGGGCCCCGGGATACGCAGTATTTT
J gene: TRBJ2-3
V gene: TRBV29-1
D gene: TRBD2
CDR3 length: 15
clone size: NA

CDR3 protein: CASRSISSYEQYF
CDR3 DNA: TGTGCCAGCAGGAGCATAAGCTCCTACGAGCAGTACTTC
J gene: TRBJ2-7
V gene: TRBV14
D gene: NA
CDR3 length: 13
clone size: NA

CDR3 protein: CASSSGSGRSANEQYF
CDR3 DNA: TGTGCCAGCAGCTCAGGGAGCGGGAGGTCGGCCAACGAGCAGTACTTC
J gene: TRBJ2-7
V gene: TRBV7-8
D gene: TRBD2
CDR3 length: 16
clone size: NA